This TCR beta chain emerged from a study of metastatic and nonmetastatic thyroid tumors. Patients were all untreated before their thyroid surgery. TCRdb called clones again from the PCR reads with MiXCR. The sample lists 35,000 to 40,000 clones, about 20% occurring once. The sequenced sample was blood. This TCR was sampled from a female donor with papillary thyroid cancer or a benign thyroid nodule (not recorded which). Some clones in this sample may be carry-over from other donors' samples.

CDR3 loop: CASSPGQVFYGYTF. Written as DNA, the CDR3 is TGTGCCAGCTCACCAGGACAGGTTTTTTATGGCTACACCTTC. The V and J genes are TRBV18 and TRBJ1-2, with TRBD1 matching over 7 bases. From germline, CDR1 is KGHSH and CDR2 LQKENI. There are 14 residues in the CDR3. V lost 2 bases, J lost 5 bases, and 5 bases stayed unmatched. The full variable domain, its missing parts supplied by reference TRBV18 and TRBJ1-2, is NAGVMQNPRHLVRRRGQEARLRCSPMKGHSHVYWYRQLPEEGLKFMVYLQKENIIDESGMPKERFSAEFPKEGPSILRIQQVVRGDSAAYFCASSPGQVFYGYTFGSGTRLTVV.